These 26 T cell receptor beta chains were sequenced from one sample in a study of blood T cell repertoires in COVID-19. Sequencing was performed with immunoSEQ multiplex PCR; in TCRdb, only in-frame clones are kept and a portion is missing. Counted here are fewer than 130,000 clones, 88% occurring once; the ten biggest clones make up approximately 3.4%. The specimen sequenced was peripheral blood. These receptors came from a woman aged 50 to 60 with acute or convalescent COVID-19.

V gene TRBV28 combines with J gene TRBJ1-5, with unresolved D. V shed 2 bases and J shed 2 bases, with 10 bases lying between them. The CDR3 loop spans 15 amino acids. In germline, CDR1 is MDHEN, CDR2 SYDVKM. CDR3 DNA sequence: TGTGCCAGCAGTTTAGGAGGGTTTGGCAATCAGCCCCAGCATTTT. As protein: CASSLGGFGNQPQHF.

For this clone: Additional DNA sequences in this sample encode the identical CDR3. V usage is TRBV5-1 and J usage is TRBJ2-3; 7 bases line up with TRBD2. From germline, CDR1 is SGHRS and CDR2 YFSETQ. The CDR3 has 15 residues. Trimming took 1 base from V and 2 from J; bases not matched to a gene: 4. The CDR3 sequence is CASSLSGGTTDTQYF. The CDR3 region has the DNA TGCGCCAGCAGCTTGTCGGGAGGAACCACAGATACGCAGTATTTT.

The CDR3 DNA is TGTGCCAGCAGTACCCCCACAGGGGGGCCTGAAGCTTTCTTT. Amino acids: CASSTPTGGPEAFF. The gene calls are TRBV6-5 and TRBJ1-1; 8 nucleotides line up with TRBD1. Germline CDR1 MNHEY, CDR2 SVGAGI. CDR3 size: 14 residues. V shed 5 bases, J shed 6 bases, and the junction held 8 bases outside the gene matches.

This clone was picked up one time. The V call is TRBV5-5, the J call TRBJ1-5, with a tentative D call TRBD1 (5 bases). Germline CDR1 and CDR2: SGHKS and YYEKEE (reference sequence). The V end was cut by 3 bases, the J end by 1 base, with 11 bases between. The CDR3 covers 15 residues. DNA of the CDR3: TGTGCCAGCAGCTGGGGGGGAGGAAGCAATCAGCCCCAGCATTTT. It yields the protein CASSWGGGSNQPQHF.

The chain recombines TRBV20-1 with TRBJ1-5, with D possibly being TRBD1 (5 bases). Trimming shortened V by 3 bases and J by 5 bases, and 8 bases separated the two germline ends. The germline CDR1 and CDR2 sequences are DFQATT and SNEGSKA (reference sequence). The CDR3 is made up of 12 amino acids. CDR3 in DNA: TGCAGTGCTAGTAGACAGTATCAGCCCCAGCATTTT. This codes for CSASRQYQPQHF.

The chain uses TRBV7-2 and TRBJ2-3, with TRBD2 as a possible D gene (6 bases). The CDR3 runs to 16 residues. Germline V gene lookup returns CDR1 SGHTA and CDR2 FQGNSA. V was cut by 1 base and J by 2 bases, with 13 bases left in between. The CDR3 here is CASSLVGLFSTDTQYF. The CDR3 coding sequence is TGTGCCAGCAGCTTAGTGGGACTTTTCTCCACAGATACGCAGTATTTT.

The chain carries TRBV9 and TRBJ1-2; D is unresolved. Trimming took off 5 bases at V and 4 bases at J, with 9 bases between the two ends. CDR3 length: 12 amino acids. CDR1 and CDR2 from the germline V gene are SGDLS and YYNGEE. CDR3 coding DNA: TGTGCCAGCAGTCGTGAGGCCTATGGCTACACCTTC. Its translation: CASSREAYGYTF.

The genes are TRBV28 and TRBJ1-2; D remains ambiguous. With 6 bases removed from V and 4 bases from J, the gap between germline ends came to 12 bases. This CDR3 is built from 13 residues. Germline CDR1 is MDHEN and CDR2 is SYDVKM. CDR3 sequence reads: CASRPGSPYGYTF. CDR3 nucleotides: TGTGCCAGCAGACCCGGGAGCCCCTATGGCTACACCTTC.

This clone was seen a single time. V is TRBV5-1 and J is TRBJ2-1, with D possibly TRBD2 on 6 matching bases. Germline V lookup: CDR1 SGHRS, CDR2 YFSETQ. The CDR3 is made up of 14 amino acids. The V gene lost 3 bases and the J gene lost 9 bases, with 16 bases spanning the gap. CDR3 coding DNA: TGCGCCAGCAGCTGGGGGGAGCCCCCGGGTGAGCAGTTCTTC. Its protein product is CASSWGEPPGEQFF.

About this clone: The same CDR3 can be traced to other DNA sequences in this sample. The chain links TRBV28 to TRBJ2-5; 8 nucleotides line up with TRBD1. CDR3 length equals 13 residues. In germline, CDR1 is MDHEN, CDR2 SYDVKM. With 5 bases clipped from V and 2 bases from J, the junction kept 1 base outside the gene matches. The CDR3 sequence: CASSGTGQETQYF. In nucleotides, the CDR3 is TGTGCCAGCAGTGGGACAGGACAAGAGACCCAGTACTTC.

Of note for this clone: This may be a read error, as it is one base from a much larger clone. J is TRBJ1-1 and V is TRBV7-9; TRBD1 might be the D (6 bases). The CDR3 is made up of 13 amino acids. V was trimmed by 3 bases and J by 1 base, leaving 6 bases between them. The V gene's germline CDR1 is SEHNR and CDR2 FQNEAQ (reference sequence). CDR3 coding DNA: TGTGCCAGCAGCTTGACAGGGAACACTGAAGCTTTCTTT. It translates to CASSLTGNTEAFF.

V and J are TRBV7-2 and TRBJ2-1; possibly TRBD1 for D (5 bases). The CDR3 extends over 16 amino acids. Germline CDR1 and CDR2: SGHTA and FQGNSA. Between the trimmed V and J ends, which lost 0 bases and 7 bases, there was a span of 16 bases. The CDR3 DNA sequence: TGTGCCAGCAGCTTAGCGTCGAGTGGGGCGGTTAATGAGCAGTTCTTC. It is translated as CASSLASSGAVNEQFF.

J is TRBJ2-7 and V is TRBV24-1, with 8 nucleotides matching TRBD1. V shed 4 bases and J 7 bases; nucleotides not matched to a gene: 14. The CDR3 totals 16 residues. The germline V gene encodes CDR1 KGHDR and CDR2 SFDVKD. CDR3 amino acids: CATSDPASGQGREQYF. The DNA of the CDR3 is TGTGCCACCAGTGACCCAGCCTCCGGACAGGGCCGTGAGCAGTACTTC.

The chain recombines TRBV3-1 (or the pseudogene TRBV3-2) with TRBJ2-7; 7 nucleotides align to TRBD1. Germline values: CDR1 LGHDT, CDR2 YNNKEL (reference sequence). This CDR3 spans 15 amino acids. The trim removed 2 bases at V and 3 bases at J, leaving 7 bases unmatched. CDR3 nucleotides: TGTGCCAGCAGCCAAACCACAGGGGTCCACTACGAGCAGTACTTC. The encoded protein is CASSQTTGVHYEQYF.

The chain links TRBV9 to TRBJ2-3, with 8 nucleotides matching TRBD2. Germline CDR1 SGDLS, CDR2 YYNGEE. Trimming took 6 bases from V and 4 from J; bases not matched to a gene: 7. The CDR3 contains 14 residues. The CDR3 is CASTKRESADTQYF. In DNA form, the CDR3 reads TGTGCCAGCACCAAGCGGGAGAGTGCAGATACGCAGTATTTT.

This clone occurred once. This rearrangement joins TRBV10-3 to TRBJ2-5; no clear D. This CDR3 comprises 14 residues. V gave up 4 bases and J gave up 1 base, with 10 bases separating them. Germline CDR1 and CDR2: ENHRY and SYGVKD. The DNA for the CDR3 is TGTGCCATCAGTGCTGAGCTGATCCAAGAGACCCAGTACTTC. Translation gives CAISAELIQETQYF.

CDR3 sequence: CASSYSFSEGGSGYTF. DNA of the CDR3: TGTGCCAGCAGTTACTCCTTTTCCGAAGGGGGAAGTGGCTACACCTTC. The chain combines TRBV6-5 with TRBJ1-2, with D possibly matching TRBD1 (6 bases). Trimming took off 0 bases at V and 7 bases at J, with 18 bases between the two ends. CDR3 length: 16 residues. Germline V gene data show CDR1 as MNHEY and CDR2 as SVGAGI.

The genes are TRBV2 and TRBJ2-3, with a weak D call TRBD2 (5 bases). The V and J ends lost 1 base and 4 bases respectively, with 9 bases between them. CDR3 length equals 14 residues. Per the germline V gene, CDR1 is SNHLY and CDR2 is FYNNEI. The chain's CDR3 is CASSEGSAADTQYF. The DNA for the CDR3 is TGTGCCAGCAGTGAAGGTAGCGCGGCAGATACGCAGTATTTT.

This clone was recorded a few times. The rearrangement links TRBV4-2 to TRBJ1-3, with TRBD1 matching 7 bases. The CDR3 is 17 residues long. After removal of 4 bases from V and 0 bases from J, the junction contained 9 bases not matched to a gene. Germline V gene data show CDR1 as LGHNA and CDR2 as YNFKEQ. This CDR3 is CASSRVPGQPSGNTIYF. The DNA for the CDR3 is TGTGCCAGCAGCCGCGTACCGGGACAGCCCTCTGGAAACACCATATATTTT.

The chain uses TRBV30 and TRBJ2-5; D might be TRBD1 (6 bases). CDR1 is GTSNPN, CDR2 SVGIG, per germline (reference sequence). The V gene lost 0 bases and the J gene lost 3 bases, with 8 bases spanning the gap. The CDR3 spans 13 residues. CDR3 in amino acids: CAWSVRTEETQYF. DNA of the CDR3: TGTGCCTGGAGTGTAAGGACAGAAGAGACCCAGTACTTC.

V usage is TRBV19 and J usage is TRBJ2-7, with TRBD1 matching 9 bases. The CDR3 consists of 15 residues. J gave up 2 bases and V 4 bases, and 6 bases lay outside the gene matches. The germline CDR1 and CDR2 sequences are LNHDA and SQIVND (reference sequence). Written as DNA, the CDR3 is TGTGCCAGTAGTAGGAGGACAGGGGACACCTACGAGCAGTACTTC. Protein: CASSRRTGDTYEQYF.

V gene TRBV30 combines with J gene TRBJ2-1; no reliable D call. The CDR3 consists of 11 residues. Germline V gene sequence: CDR1 GTSNPN, CDR2 SVGIG (reference sequence). Deletions cut 5 bases from V and 7 bases from J, with 9 bases between. CDR3 nucleotide sequence: TGTGCCTGGTCTACTAAGAATGAGCAGTTCTTC. Protein product: CAWSTKNEQFF.

This clone was detected only a few times. The chain has TRBV6-4 and TRBJ1-6; D is undetermined. V lost 6 bases and J 7 bases, leaving 7 bases between the germline ends. Germline CDR1 MRHNA, CDR2 SNTAGT. This CDR3 spans 12 amino acids. CDR3 coding DNA: TGTGCCAGCAGGGGAGGGAATTCACCCCTCCACTTT. The encoded protein is CASRGGNSPLHF.

The chain is built from TRBV19 and TRBJ2-7; TRBD1 is a possible D gene (5 bases). Looked up from germline, CDR1 is LNHDA and CDR2 is SQIVND (reference sequence). V shed 3 bases and J shed 0 bases, with 9 bases lying between them. The CDR3 totals 14 residues. The CDR3 region is CASSMGQGSYEQYF. Here the CDR3 DNA reads TGTGCCAGTAGTATGGGTCAGGGCTCCTACGAGCAGTACTTC.

J is TRBJ1-2 and V is TRBV2; D not resolved. The germline V gene encodes CDR1 SNHLY and CDR2 FYNNEI. The CDR3 length is 13 residues. Trimming took off 9 bases at V and 2 bases at J, with 13 bases between the two ends. The CDR3 here is CASSPERNYGYTF. Written as DNA, the CDR3 is TGTGCCAGTAGTCCAGAGCGAAACTATGGCTACACCTTC. Combining the CDR3 with reference TRBV2 and TRBJ1-2 gives the whole variable domain EPEVTQTPSHQVTQMGQEVILRCVPISNHLYFYWYRQILGQKVEFLVSFYNNEISEKSEIFDDQFSVERPDGSNFTLKIRSTKLEDSAMYFCASSPERNYGYTFGSGTRLTVV.

The chain couples TRBV10-3 to TRBJ2-1; 9 bases are shared with TRBD1. CDR1 is ENHRY and CDR2 is SYGVKD in the germline V gene. The length of the CDR3 is 15 residues. Germline trimming cut 7 bases from V and 8 bases from J; bases unmatched to any gene: 12. The CDR3 DNA follows: TGTGCCATCATGGGGCCGGGACAGGGTTCAGATGAGCAGTTCTTC. As protein: CAIMGPGQGSDEQFF.